This T cell receptor (beta chain) was captured by sequencing in a study of T cell responses to AZD1222 COVID-19 vaccine. Study-wide context: Second-dose recipients at about 4 or about 12 weeks were treated as one pooled group.

Clones were sequenced by immunoSEQ multiplex PCR, and TCRdb holds only the in-frame ones, with some missing. The sample includes over 100,000 clones, about 88% of them seen just once. Notes on this clone: Its matching antigen is unknown.

The study, taken as a whole, reports: Recipients of two AZD1222 doses showed rising Spike-specific TCR breadth and depth. At study baseline, merely six AZD1222 recipients were seropositive. Spike as a whole was targeted by vaccine-associated CD4 TCRs, dominant at 160-218 and 743-854.

Germline V gene data show CDR1 as SGHAT and CDR2 as FQNNGV. This CDR3 is 15 amino acids long. Losses at the gene ends were 2 bases for V and 0 bases for J; bases not matched to a gene: 3. This TCR was recovered from an adult in good health. The starting material was peripheral blood, obtained on day 0 of AZD1222 vaccination. The chain recombines TRBV11-2 with TRBJ2-7, with 8 bases matching TRBD2. The CDR3 nucleotides read TGTGCCAGCAGCTTACTAGCGGGCCCCTCCTACGAGCAGTACTTC. This translates into CASSLLAGPSYEQYF.